This is a list of T cell receptor beta chains from one sample in a study of T cells in localized non-small cell lung cancer. Some clones are missing from TCRdb's copy, which holds only in-frame ones; the method was immunoSEQ multiplex PCR. Of roughly 14,000 clones listed, 80% to 85% are singletons. This material consisted of peripheral blood, taken before any cancer treatment. The receptors here all came from a female donor older than 55 with stage I squamous cell lung carcinoma. Both conserved end residues are part of each CDR3. The D gene is left open where the match is weak. Expanded clones get a size class; other rows say once, few or many, or leave the size out.

V	J	size	D	DNA	CDR3
TRBV18	TRBJ1-1	NA	NA	TGTGCCAGCTCACCAGGGATTGGGTTGGCGAACACTGAAGCTTTCTTT	CASSPGIGLANTEAFF
TRBV6-5	TRBJ2-5	NA	NA	TGTGCCAGCAGAACCGGTGGGGGACAAGAGACCCAGTACTTC	CASRTGGGQETQYF
TRBV5-1	TRBJ1-2	once	TRBD1	TGCGCCAGCAGCTTGACGACAGGGACCTATGGCTACACCTTC	CASSLTTGTYGYTF
TRBV5-4	TRBJ2-5	NA	TRBD2	TGTGCCAGCAGCTTGGCCAGCGGGGGGTGGGAGACCCAGTACTTC	CASSLASGGWETQYF
TRBV6-5	TRBJ1-1	NA	NA	TGTGCCAGCAGTTACTCGGGGGTCCGGAAGGTAGCAGCTTTCTTT	CASSYSGVRKVAAFF
TRBV27	TRBJ1-2	NA	NA	TGTGCCAGCAGTTTGGGGGGTTTTCCCTATGGCTACACCTTC	CASSLGGFPYGYTF
TRBV5-1	TRBJ1-1	NA	NA	TGCGCCAGCAGCTTGGCGACGGGGATGAACACTGAAGCTTTCTTT	CASSLATGMNTEAFF
TRBV27	TRBJ2-7	NA	NA	TGTGCCAGCAGTTCAGCAATTAGCTCCTACGAGCAGTACTTC	CASSSAISSYEQYF
TRBV6-4	TRBJ2-5	NA	NA	TGTGCCAGCAGTAAAGGGGTAGGAGAGACCCAGTACTTC	CASSKGVGETQYF
TRBV19	TRBJ1-5	NA	NA	TGTGCCAGTAGTATCGGAGGGCCCCAGCATTTT	CASSIGGPQHF
TRBV5-1	TRBJ2-2	NA	NA	TGCGCCAGCAGCTTGGCTGGGGGAAACACCGGGGAGCTGTTTTTT	CASSLAGGNTGELFF
TRBV4-3	TRBJ1-1	NA	NA	TGCGCCAGCAGCCAGGGTTCTGAAGCTTTCTTT	CASSQGSEAFF
TRBV27	TRBJ1-5	NA	NA	TGTGCCAGCAGTTTATACCCCAGGGCAGGACAGCCCCAGCATTTT	CASSLYPRAGQPQHF
TRBV19	TRBJ2-6	NA	NA	TGTGCCAGTAGTCCCGGCCGGGGCGGAGTGGGCTCTGGGGCCAACGTCCTGACTTTC	CASSPGRGGVGSGANVLTF
TRBV19	TRBJ1-1	NA	NA	TGTGCCAGTGGCTTAATTGGCGGTGAAGCTTTCTTT	CASGLIGGEAFF
TRBV2	TRBJ1-5	NA	NA	TGTGCCAGCAGGAGCGGGAGCAATCAGCCCCAGCATTTT	CASRSGSNQPQHF
TRBV5-1	TRBJ1-2	NA	NA	TGCGCCAGCAGCGGTAGGGCGACGGTAGGCTACACCTTC	CASSGRATVGYTF
TRBV27	TRBJ1-2	NA	TRBD1	TGTGCCAGCAGTTCGCCGGGACAGGGGCTGGGAGGCTACACCTTC	CASSSPGQGLGGYTF
TRBV15	TRBJ1-5	NA	NA	TGTGCCACCAGCAGAGAGGTGGGCTCAATTCAGCCCCAGCATTTT	CATSREVGSIQPQHF
TRBV6-1	TRBJ1-2	NA	NA	TGTGCCAGCAGACGGACGGGGGGGAACTATGGCTACACCTTC	CASRRTGGNYGYTF
TRBV7-8	TRBJ2-7	NA	TRBD1	TGTGCCAGCAGCTTAGGGGGACAGTCCTACGAGCAGTACTTC	CASSLGGQSYEQYF
TRBV27	TRBJ2-3	NA	TRBD2	TGTGCCAGCAGTCCGTGGACTAGCGGGACTAGCACAGATACGCAGTATTTT	CASSPWTSGTSTDTQYF
TRBV5-6	TRBJ1-5	NA	NA	TGTGCCAGCAGCTTCAGATATTCGGGCAATCAGCCCCAGCATTTT	CASSFRYSGNQPQHF
TRBV4-3	TRBJ2-7	NA	NA	TGCGCCAGCAGTGAATCCGGGACACCTGACAGCGGCTACGAGCAGTACTTC	CASSESGTPDSGYEQYF
TRBV6-5	TRBJ1-5	NA	NA	TGTGCCAGTACCCGTGGGAGGGGCAATCAGCCCCAGCATTTT	CASTRGRGNQPQHF
TRBV5-1	TRBJ1-6	few	NA	TGCGCCAGCAGCAAGGACAGCTCCTATAATTCACCCCTCCACTTT	CASSKDSSYNSPLHF
TRBV4-3	TRBJ1-2	NA	NA	TGCGCCAGCAGCCCTATGGGCGGGGGGGATGGCTACACCTTC	CASSPMGGGDGYTF
TRBV30	TRBJ1-5	few	NA	TGTGCCTGGAGTGTCGGGGCAGGCCGCAATCAGCCCCAGCATTTT	CAWSVGAGRNQPQHF
TRBV5-1	TRBJ2-5	NA	TRBD1	TGCGCCAGCAGCCTTAACGGTGGACAGGGGGTTGGGGAGACCCAGTACTTC	CASSLNGGQGVGETQYF
TRBV6-5	TRBJ1-1	NA	NA	TGTGCCAGCAGACTTGGACAGTTCAACACTGAAGCTTTCTTT	CASRLGQFNTEAFF
TRBV6-5	TRBJ1-1	NA	NA	TGTGCCAGCAGCAGGGACACTGAAGCTTTCTTT	CASSRDTEAFF
TRBV9	TRBJ1-2	NA	TRBD1	TGTGCCAGCAGCCCAAAGGACAGGGTACTTCGTGGCTACACCTTC	CASSPKDRVLRGYTF
TRBV6-4	TRBJ1-1	NA	NA	TGTGCCAGCCCCTCGGGGGACCTCAACTCTGAAGCTTTCTTT	CASPSGDLNSEAFF
TRBV7-2	TRBJ1-4	NA	TRBD1	TGTGCCAGCAGCTTTGACAGGGGTAATGAAAAACTGTTTTTT	CASSFDRGNEKLFF
TRBV5-1	TRBJ2-5	NA	TRBD2	TGCGCCAGCAGCTCTAGCGGGGGGGACGGAGAGACCCAGTACTTC	CASSSSGGDGETQYF
TRBV5-8	TRBJ2-1	NA	NA	TGTGCCAGCAGCTTTCGTCCGGATGAGCAGTTCTTC	CASSFRPDEQFF
TRBV5-6	TRBJ2-3	few	NA	TGTGCCAGCACAGGGGGGAGAGATACGCAGTATTTT	CASTGGRDTQYF
TRBV5-1	TRBJ2-7	NA	NA	TGCGCCAGCAGCCCGGTAGAGGGCGGCGAGCAGTACTTC	CASSPVEGGEQYF
TRBV11-2	TRBJ2-5	NA	TRBD2	TGTGCCAGCAGCTTAGTCGGGGGGGGGCACCAAGAGACCCAGTACTTC	CASSLVGGGHQETQYF
TRBV30	TRBJ1-1	once	NA	TGTGCCTTCCTTTCCAGGTTCATGAACACTGAAGCTTTCTTT	CAFLSRFMNTEAFF
TRBV7-2	TRBJ2-3	NA	TRBD2	TGTGCCAGCAGTCGAAGCGGGGGGGTAGATACGCAGTATTTT	CASSRSGGVDTQYF
TRBV4-2	TRBJ1-3	NA	NA	TGTGCCAGCAGCCAAGACGGCGTCCAGGGGTTCTCTGGAAACACCATATATTTT	CASSQDGVQGFSGNTIYF
TRBV30	TRBJ2-3	NA	NA	TGTGCCTGGAGTCCCTTTTACGGGGGCGACACAGATACGCAGTATTTT	CAWSPFYGGDTDTQYF
TRBV9	TRBJ2-1	NA	NA	TGTGCCAGCAGCGTAACCCTCGGGGGCAGCGGGGCCCTACTGGATGAGCAGTTCTTC	CASSVTLGGSGALLDEQFF
TRBV29-1	TRBJ2-1	NA	TRBD2	TGCAGCGTTGAGCCTAGCGGGGGGGCGAATGAGCAGTTCTTC	CSVEPSGGANEQFF
TRBV4-1	TRBJ1-2	NA	NA	TGCGCCAGCAGCCAAGGAGACAAGATCTATGGCTACACCTTC	CASSQGDKIYGYTF
TRBV5-4	TRBJ2-2	NA	NA	TGTGCCAGCCAACCCGGGACCCATCAGGTCGCCGGGGAGCTGTTTTTT	CASQPGTHQVAGELFF
TRBV30	TRBJ1-1	NA	NA	TGTGCCTGGAATGGGAGGGACACTGAAGCTTTCTTT	CAWNGRDTEAFF
TRBV4-3	TRBJ2-1	NA	NA	TGCGCCAGCAGCCAAGATGGAGCGATTGAGCAGTTCTTC	CASSQDGAIEQFF
TRBV9	TRBJ2-1	NA	NA	TGTGCCAGCAGCAAAGTAGGGGCGTCCCAGGAGCAGTTCTTC	CASSKVGASQEQFF
TRBV11-2	TRBJ2-1	NA	TRBD2	TGTGCCAGCAGCTTAGGCTCTAGCGGGGAGGCTTATGAGCAGTTCTTC	CASSLGSSGEAYEQFF
TRBV5-1	TRBJ2-3	NA	TRBD2	TGCGCCAGCAGCTCCCGACTAGCGGGGAGCACAGATACGCAGTATTTT	CASSSRLAGSTDTQYF
TRBV6-4	TRBJ2-3	NA	TRBD2	TGTGCCAGCAGTTTAGCGGGGGTCAAAGATACGCAGTATTTT	CASSLAGVKDTQYF
TRBV30	TRBJ1-2	NA	NA	TGTGCCTGGGTGGAGTATGGGGACCATGGCTACACCTTC	CAWVEYGDHGYTF
TRBV30	TRBJ2-7	NA	NA	TGTGCCTGGAGTGTGCAAGGGGTCGAGCAGTACTTC	CAWSVQGVEQYF
TRBV7-3	TRBJ2-5	NA	TRBD2	TGTGCCAGCAGCCGGGAGGTCCAAGAGACCCAGTACTTC	CASSREVQETQYF
TRBV14	TRBJ2-1	NA	NA	TGTGCCAGCAGCCAGGCCGGGACAACGAGGAATGAGCAGTTCTTC	CASSQAGTTRNEQFF
TRBV30	TRBJ2-2	NA	NA	TGTGCCTGGAGAAGATGGGGGGAGCTGTTTTTT	CAWRRWGELFF
TRBV25-1	TRBJ1-2	NA	NA	TGTGCCAGCAGTAGAAACACTAACTATGGCTACACCTTC	CASSRNTNYGYTF